This entry is about one T cell receptor beta chain. The sample belongs to a study of blood T cell repertoires in COVID-19. Study summary: PBMCs, B-cell-depleted T cells, or T cells were the source of the cDNA or gDNA that made up the material.

Authors' processing steps: It was from reference gene primer amplification that nucleated cell counts were estimated. Libraries were prepared by immunoSEQ multiplex PCR; TCRdb keeps only in-frame clonotypes and omits some of them. V and J calls and clone size are copied from that table; D and trimming were computed from the DNA. Of 350,000 to 450,000 clones listed, roughly 90% were seen once; the top ten hold 7.1%. Enrolment of Seattle patients took place during active infection, and they were followed longitudinally. This CDR3 has 14 amino acids. The ends were cut back, 1 base at V and 7 bases at J, with 13 bases in the middle. Per germline, CDR1 LGHDT and CDR2 YNNKEL (reference sequence).

The sequence came from a woman in her sixties or seventies with COVID-19, enrolled during active disease. This rearrangement joins TRBV3-1 (or the pseudogene TRBV3-2) to TRBJ1-1, with D perhaps TRBD1 (6 bases). Sequenced material: peripheral blood. CDR3 bases: TGTGCCAGCAGCCAAGCTAACAGGGATCTTGAAGCTTTCTTT. Residues: CASSQANRDLEAFF.